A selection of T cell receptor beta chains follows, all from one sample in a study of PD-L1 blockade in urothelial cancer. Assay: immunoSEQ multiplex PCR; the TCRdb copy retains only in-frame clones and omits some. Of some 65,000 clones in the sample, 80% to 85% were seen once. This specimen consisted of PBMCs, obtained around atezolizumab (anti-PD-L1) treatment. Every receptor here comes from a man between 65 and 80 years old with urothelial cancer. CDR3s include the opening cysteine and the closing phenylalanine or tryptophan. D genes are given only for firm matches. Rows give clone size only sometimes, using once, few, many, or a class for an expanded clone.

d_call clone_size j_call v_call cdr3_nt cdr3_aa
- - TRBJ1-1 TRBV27 TGTGCCAGCAGTTTATCACGCCAGGTATCTGAAGCTTTCTTT CASSLSRQVSEAFF
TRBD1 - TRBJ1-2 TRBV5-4 TGTGCCAGCAGCTTGGCAGGGGGCTATGGCTACACCTTC CASSLAGGYGYTF
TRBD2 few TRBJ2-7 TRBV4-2 TGTGCCAGCAGCCCCCGGACTAGCGGGTCCCACTCCTACGAGCAGTACTTC CASSPRTSGSHSYEQYF
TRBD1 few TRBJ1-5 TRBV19 TGTGCCAGTAACAGGGGAGAAGGCAATCAGCCCCAGCATTTT CASNRGEGNQPQHF
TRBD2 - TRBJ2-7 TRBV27 TGTGCCAGCATTAGCGGGGGACCCTACGAGCAGTACTTC CASISGGPYEQYF
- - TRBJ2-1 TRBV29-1 TGCAGCGTTGACATCCTTTCTGGCGGGCAGTTCTTC CSVDILSGGQFF
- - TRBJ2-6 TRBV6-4 TGTGCCAGCAGTGAAGGAGGGGCCTCTGGGGCCAACGTCCTGACTTTC CASSEGGASGANVLTF
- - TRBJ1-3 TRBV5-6 TGTGCCAGCAGCACATACAGGAACTCTGGAAACACCATATATTTT CASSTYRNSGNTIYF
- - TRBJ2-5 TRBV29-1 TGCAGCGTTGAAGATCCCCAGTACCAAGAGACCCAGTACTTC CSVEDPQYQETQYF
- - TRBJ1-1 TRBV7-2 TGTGCCAGCAGCCTACCAGGGGCAATGAACACTGAAGCTTTCTTT CASSLPGAMNTEAFF
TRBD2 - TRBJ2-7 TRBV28 TGTGCCAGCAGTTTCTATCAGCGGGAGGGAGGCCAGCAGTACTTC CASSFYQREGGQQYF
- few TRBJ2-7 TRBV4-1 TGCGCCAGCAGCCAAGGGACAAGTTACTTCGTACCCTCCTACGAGCAGTACTTC CASSQGTSYFVPSYEQYF
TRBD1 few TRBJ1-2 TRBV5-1 TGCGCCAGCAGCCCTGACAGGGATGGCTACACCTTC CASSPDRDGYTF
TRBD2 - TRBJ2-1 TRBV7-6 TGTGCCAGCAGCTTAGCGGGAGGGCCCTCCAATGAGCAGTTCTTC CASSLAGGPSNEQFF
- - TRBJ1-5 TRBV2 TGTGCCAGCAGTGAATGGGGGGGGACGGGTCAGCCCCAGCATTTT CASSEWGGTGQPQHF
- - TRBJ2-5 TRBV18 TGTGCCAGCTCACCAGAGGGAATGGGAGAGACCCAGTACTTC CASSPEGMGETQYF
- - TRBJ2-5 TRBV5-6 TGTGCCAGCAGCCTCCGGGACACCCGAGAGACCCAGTACTTC CASSLRDTRETQYF
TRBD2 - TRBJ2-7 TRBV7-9 TGTGCCAGCAGCTCGACTCTTCGACTAGCGGGAGGGAACGAGCAGTACTTC CASSSTLRLAGGNEQYF
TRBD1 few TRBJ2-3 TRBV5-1 TGCGCCAGCGGGCCGACTGGGACAGCTAGCACAGATACGCAGTATTTT CASGPTGTASTDTQYF
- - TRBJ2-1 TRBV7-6 TGTGCCAGCAGCTTAGTTCCCGGGTCCAATGAGCAGTTCTTC CASSLVPGSNEQFF
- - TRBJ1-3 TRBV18 TGTGCCAGCTCCACTAGCGCCCCGGGCTCTGGAAACACCATATATTTT CASSTSAPGSGNTIYF
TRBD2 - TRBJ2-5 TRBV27 TGTGCCAGCAGTCGGACTAGCGGGAGGGTGTTGAGCGGTGGAGAGACCCAGTACTTC CASSRTSGRVLSGGETQYF
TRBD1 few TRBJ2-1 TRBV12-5 TGTGCTAGTGTAGGACAGGCCTACAATGAGCAGTTCTTC CASVGQAYNEQFF
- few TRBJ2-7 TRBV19 TGTGCCAGTAGTTCGGCAGGCCCTCAAGAAATTAGCTCCTACGAGCAGTACTTC CASSSAGPQEISSYEQYF
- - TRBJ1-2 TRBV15 TGTGCCACCAGCAGAGATCGCACAACGGGCTACACCTTC CATSRDRTTGYTF
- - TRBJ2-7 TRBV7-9 TGTGCCAGCAGCGTCGGACAGTACGAGCAGTACTTC CASSVGQYEQYF
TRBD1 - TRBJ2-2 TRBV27 TGTGCCAGCAGCAGAGAGGGGACAGGGGTCACCGGGGAGCTGTTTTTT CASSREGTGVTGELFF
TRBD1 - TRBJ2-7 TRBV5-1 TGCGCCAGCACCAAGGGACAGGGCCCCTACGAGCAGTACTTC CASTKGQGPYEQYF
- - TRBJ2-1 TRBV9 TGTGCCAGCAGCGGAGGGACTGGGTACAATGAGCAGTTCTTC CASSGGTGYNEQFF
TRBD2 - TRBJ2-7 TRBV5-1 TGCGCCAGCTCCCTAGCGGGAGGAAAATCCCACGAGCAGTACTTC CASSLAGGKSHEQYF
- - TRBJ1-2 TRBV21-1 TGTGCCAGCAGCAAAATAGGGGGCGTTGGCTACACCTTC CASSKIGGVGYTF